One sample yielded the 21 T cell receptor beta chains listed below, sequenced in a study of T cell responses to AZD1222 COVID-19 vaccine. TCRdb's copy holds only in-frame clones and misses some; the assay was immunoSEQ multiplex PCR. The repertoire consists of over 110,000 clones, with approximately 90% occurring once and the leading ten covering 1.5% to 2%. Material: peripheral blood, obtained on day 0 of AZD1222 vaccination. The source is an adult in good health.

The V gene is TRBV7-8, the J gene TRBJ1-1; 8 bases line up with TRBD1. Trimming took 5 bases from V and 12 from J; bases not matched to a gene: 11. The CDR3 consists of 13 residues. Germline CDR1 and CDR2: SGHVS and FQNEAQ. The CDR3 reads CASSPDRESVTFF. CDR3 in DNA: TGTGCCAGCAGCCCGGACAGGGAAAGTGTTACTTTCTTT.

This clone has just one count. The CDR3 DNA is TGTGCCAGCAGCCAAGATCCTAGCGGGGGGGGCACAGATACGCAGTATTTT. Protein sequence: CASSQDPSGGGTDTQYF. The chain combines TRBV4-2 with TRBJ2-3; TRBD2 aligns across 12 bases. Germline CDR1 reads LGHNA; CDR2 reads YNFKEQ. The CDR3 consists of 17 residues. V lost 0 bases to trimming and J lost 1 base; unmatched junction nucleotides: 2.

The chain is built from TRBV7-9 and TRBJ2-1, with 15 bases lining up with TRBD2. Germline lookup yields CDR1 SEHNR and CDR2 FQNEAQ (reference sequence). The junction had 10 bases not matched to a gene; V was cut back by 2 bases and J by 8 bases. This CDR3 region has 18 residues. The CDR3 here is CASSLSPGLAGGRDEQFF. The CDR3 region has the DNA TGTGCCAGCAGCTTATCTCCCGGACTAGCGGGAGGGCGGGATGAGCAGTTCTTC.

The chain employs TRBV3-1 (or the pseudogene TRBV3-2) and TRBJ1-1; possibly TRBD1 for D (5 bases). Trimming shortened V by 4 bases and J by 1 base, and 10 bases separated the two germline ends. Per germline, CDR1 LGHDT and CDR2 YNNKEL (reference sequence). The CDR3 consists of 14 residues. In DNA form, the CDR3 reads TGTGCCAGCAGCCTTGGGGGACGGAACACTGAAGCTTTCTTT. Protein sequence: CASSLGGRNTEAFF.

This chain joins TRBV13 and TRBJ1-2; D may be TRBD1 (5 bases). The CDR3 is made up of 15 amino acids. Germline V lookup: CDR1 PRHDT, CDR2 FYEKMQ (reference sequence). Trimming took 0 bases from V and 4 from J, leaving 12 bases between them. This CDR3 is CASSLGAGFVYGYTF. For the CDR3, the DNA is TGTGCCAGCAGCTTAGGAGCAGGGTTTGTCTATGGCTACACCTTC.

The gene calls are TRBV6-5 and TRBJ2-7; D is perhaps TRBD1 or TRBD2 (5 bases each). Germline lookup yields CDR1 MNHEY and CDR2 SVGAGI. The CDR3 has 15 amino acids. V dropped 6 bases and J dropped 4 bases, with 19 bases sitting between them. CDR3 sequence: CASRPGKGLLYEQYF. Written as DNA, the CDR3 is TGTGCCAGCAGGCCCGGGAAGGGGCTTTTGTACGAGCAGTACTTC.

This clone was counted a single time. The gene calls are TRBV3-1 (or the pseudogene TRBV3-2) and TRBJ2-7; possibly TRBD1 or TRBD2 for D (5 bases each). Germline V lookup: CDR1 LGHDT, CDR2 YNNKEL (reference sequence). V gave up 2 bases and J gave up 4 bases, with 6 bases separating them. CDR3 size: 12 residues. The CDR3 spells CASSQWGYEQYF. In nucleotides, the CDR3 is TGTGCCAGCAGCCAATGGGGGTACGAGCAGTACTTC.

This sequence joins TRBV7-8 and TRBJ1-6; TRBD1 is a possible D gene (6 bases). V lost 1 base and J 14 bases, leaving 12 bases between the germline ends. This CDR3 is built from 13 residues. Germline V gene data show CDR1 as SGHVS and CDR2 as FQNEAQ. The CDR3 DNA reads TGTGCCAGCAGCTTAGAGGGGGAATCGACCCTCCACTTT. It yields the protein CASSLEGESTLHF.

This chain uses TRBV7-2 with TRBJ2-7, with 12 bases aligning to TRBD2. The CDR3 length is 19 residues. The J segment lost 4 bases and the V segment lost 1 base, leaving 14 bases of the junction unmatched. Looked up from germline, CDR1 is SGHTA and CDR2 is FQGNSA. The CDR3 bases are TGTGCCAGCAGCTTAGACCCCTCCCATCGACTAGCGGGAGCGTACGAGCAGTACTTC. Its translation is CASSLDPSHRLAGAYEQYF.

J is TRBJ2-7 and V is TRBV7-9; D is unclear. This CDR3 region has 15 residues. Trimming took 4 bases from V and 0 from J, leaving 13 bases between them. The germline CDR1 and CDR2 sequences are SEHNR and FQNEAQ (reference sequence). The CDR3 nucleotides read TGTGCCAGCAGCTCCAGCTCGGATATCTCCTACGAGCAGTACTTC. Protein sequence: CASSSSSDISYEQYF. The entire variable domain, with the rest obtained from reference TRBV7-9 and TRBJ2-7, is as follows: DTGVSQNPRHKITKRGQNVTFRCDPISEHNRLYWYRQTLGQGPEFLTYFQNEAQLEKSRLLSDRFSAERPKGSFSTLEIQRTEQGDSAMYLCASSSSSDISYEQYFGPGTRLTVT.

A few counts support this clone. The chain links TRBV6-5 to TRBJ1-1, with a weak D call TRBD1 (5 bases). Germline lookup yields CDR1 MNHEY and CDR2 SVGAGI. V lost 5 bases, J lost 10 bases, and 20 bases lay in between. The CDR3 length is 14 residues. The CDR3 region is CASSPSRRGDPAFF. CDR3 bases: TGTGCCAGCAGTCCATCCCGAAGGGGCGATCCAGCTTTCTTT.

The rearrangement joins TRBV2 to TRBJ1-1, with a possible D match to TRBD1 (6 bases). V was trimmed by 7 bases and J by 11 bases, leaving 17 bases between them. In germline, CDR1 is SNHLY, CDR2 FYNNEI. The CDR3 covers 12 residues. DNA of the CDR3: TGTGCCAGCACCACCCGCGGGGGCTGGGCTTTCTTT. Translated, it gives CASTTRGGWAFF.

The chain has TRBV6-1 and TRBJ1-2; tentative D call: TRBD1 (6 bases). Trimming pared 1 base from V and 4 bases from J, leaving 10 bases between. CDR3 length equals 14 residues. Germline-derived CDR1 and CDR2 are MNHNS and SASEGT. CDR3 sequence: CASSEDGTCYGYTF. For the CDR3, the DNA is TGTGCCAGCAGTGAAGACGGGACATGCTATGGCTACACCTTC.

The V and J genes are TRBV7-6 and TRBJ2-1, with 8 positions matching TRBD2. Losses at the gene ends were 1 base for V and 6 bases for J; bases not matched to a gene: 8. Germline values: CDR1 SGHVS, CDR2 FNYEAQ. This CDR3 has 16 amino acids. CDR3 sequence reads: CASSLGSGGTINEQFF. CDR3 in DNA: TGTGCCAGCAGCTTAGGATCGGGGGGGACCATCAATGAGCAGTTCTTC.

The chain is built from TRBV7-6 and TRBJ1-2; 10 bases agree with TRBD1. Trimming removed 5 bases from V and 5 bases from J; junction bases left unmatched: 8. CDR1 and CDR2 from the germline V gene are SGHVS and FNYEAQ. There are 15 residues in the CDR3. CDR3 protein: CASSPETGGPYGYTF. CDR3 bases: TGTGCCAGCAGCCCAGAGACAGGGGGCCCATATGGCTACACCTTC.

V usage is TRBV15 and J usage is TRBJ2-1; D unclear. CDR1 and CDR2 (germline): LNHNV, YYDKDF (reference sequence). The CDR3 loop spans 13 amino acids. V shed 0 bases and J shed 2 bases, with 2 bases lying between them. The CDR3, as DNA: TGTGCCACCAGCAGAGAGCCCTACAATGAGCAGTTCTTC. This translates into CATSREPYNEQFF.

The gene calls are TRBV18 and TRBJ1-1; D is unclear. Germline lookup yields CDR1 KGHSH and CDR2 LQKENI. Between the trimmed V and J ends, which lost 4 bases and 3 bases, there was a span of 12 bases. This CDR3 is 14 amino acids long. The chain's CDR3 is CASSHEGRDTEAFF. In DNA, the CDR3 is TGTGCCAGCTCACACGAGGGTAGGGACACTGAAGCTTTCTTT.

The chain couples TRBV12-3 or TRBV12-4 to TRBJ1-3; D might be TRBD1 (6 bases). The length of the CDR3 is 13 residues. V was trimmed by 7 bases and J by 5 bases, leaving 12 bases between them. The DNA for the CDR3 is TGTGCCAGCACCCCGGGGGCGCGAAACACCATATATTTT. Protein sequence: CASTPGARNTIYF.

CDR3 sequence: CASSMGVEPQHF. For the CDR3, the DNA is TGTGCCAGCAGCATGGGGGTGGAACCCCAGCATTTT. The chain couples TRBV5-5 to TRBJ1-5; D may be TRBD1 (5 bases). CDR1 and CDR2 (germline): SGHKS, YYEKEE (reference sequence). The CDR3 length is 12 residues. The ends were cut back, 4 bases at V and 10 bases at J, with 12 bases in the middle.

The rearrangement joins TRBV11-2 to TRBJ1-1; weak D call: TRBD1 (6 bases). CDR3 length: 14 residues. V lost 5 bases and J lost 14, with 24 bases in between. From germline, CDR1 is SGHAT and CDR2 FQNNGV. CDR3 protein: CASSRGGGTSRCFF. Written as DNA, the CDR3 is TGTGCCAGCAGCAGGGGGGGCGGGACCTCCCGATGCTTCTTT.

The chain couples TRBV3-1 (or the pseudogene TRBV3-2) to TRBJ1-4; 9 nucleotides line up with TRBD1. Germline values: CDR1 LGHDT, CDR2 YNNKEL (reference sequence). CDR3 length: 16 amino acids. The V segment lost 1 base and the J segment 7 bases; nucleotides outside the gene matches: 7. The CDR3 sequence is CASSQGDRVRSEKLFF. The DNA of the CDR3 is TGTGCCAGCAGCCAAGGGGACAGGGTCCGAAGTGAAAAACTGTTTTTT.